What follows are 30 T cell receptor beta chains derived from one specimen sequenced in a study of T cells in women clearing cervical HPV infection. Assay: immunoSEQ multiplex PCR; the TCRdb copy retains only in-frame clones and omits some. The sample holds approximately 17,000 clones. The sample comprised blood buffy coat. Source of these receptors: a woman between 18 and 69 years old with a cervical HPV16 infection that either progressed to CIN3+ or cleared (not recorded which).

A note on this clone: The CDR3 end is not reached by the read, which stops 3 residues before it; the germline J gene fills it in. The J gene is TRBJ2-2, the V gene TRBV7-3, with D uncertain. Per germline, CDR1 SGHTA and CDR2 FQGTGA. The CDR3 runs 12 residues. Trimming removed 3 bases from V and 4 bases from J, with 3 bases in between. CDR3 DNA, as far as it was read: TGTGCCAGCAGCTTCCTCACCGGGGAG. Encoded protein: CASSFLTGE. The whole CDR3 sequence reads CASSFLTGELFF.

The sequenced part of the CDR3 DNA is TGTGCCAGCGGCCTAGCGGGCACAGATACG. It is translated as CASGLAGTDT. The CDR3 reads in full as CASGLAGTDTQYF. This chain links TRBV2 with TRBJ2-3, with 7 bases that match TRBD2. The read halts 3 residues ahead of the CDR3 end, with the missing end drawn from the germline J gene. V lost 8 bases and J lost 1; bases outside the gene matches: 3. The CDR3 is 13 residues long. Germline loops: CDR1 SNHLY, CDR2 FYNNEI.

Concerning this clone itself: The CDR3 is cut off 3 residues early in the read; its end comes from the germline J gene. The rearrangement links TRBV6-1 to TRBJ2-7, with 9 bases fitting TRBD1. The CDR3 has 15 residues. Trimming removed 3 bases from V and 5 bases from J; junction bases left unmatched: 8. Germline V gives CDR1 MNHNS, CDR2 SASEGT. The CDR3 region is CASSDPGQGLHEQYF. Partial CDR3 DNA: TGTGCCAGCAGTGATCCGGGACAGGGTTTACACGAG.

A word on this clone: The sequenced fragment ends 3 residues before the CDR3 boundary, so the rest is inferred from the germline J gene. V usage is TRBV20-1 and J usage is TRBJ1-5, with D uncertain. The germline V and J ends were trimmed by 2 bases and 0 bases, with 8 bases remaining between them. Germline CDR1 and CDR2: DFQATT and SNEGSKA (reference sequence). This CDR3 contains 14 residues. Incomplete CDR3 DNA: TGCAGTGCTAGACCCACAGTTAGCAATCAGCCC. It encodes CSARPTVSNQP. The CDR3, in full, reads CSARPTVSNQPQHF.

Comment on this clone: Read coverage stops 3 residues before the CDR3 terminus; the germline J gene supplies the remainder. The V and J genes are TRBV2 and TRBJ2-3, with 15 bases identical to TRBD2. The germline CDR1 and CDR2 sequences are SNHLY and FYNNEI. The CDR3 sequence is 14 residues long. The J segment lost 7 bases and the V segment lost 9 bases, leaving 5 bases of the junction unmatched. CDR3 protein: CASTGTSGGYTQYF. Partial CDR3 DNA: TGTGCCAGTACCGGGACTAGCGGGGGGTATACG.

As for this clone: The read halts 3 residues ahead of the CDR3 end, with the missing end drawn from the germline J gene. The chain combines TRBV29-1 with TRBJ2-2; 10 positions match TRBD1. From germline, CDR1 is SQVTM and CDR2 ANQGSEA. The CDR3 spans 14 residues. The V segment lost 4 bases and the J segment 1 base; nucleotides outside the gene matches: 0. CDR3: CSVGTGGNTGELFF. The covered CDR3 bases are TGCAGCGTTGGGACAGGGGGGAACACCGGGGAG.

Comment on this clone: From the germline J gene comes the end of the CDR3, since the read stops 3 residues before it. The chain combines TRBV20-1 with TRBJ2-5; 7 bases agree with TRBD2. The germline V gene has CDR1 DFQATT and CDR2 SNEGSKA (reference sequence). Trimming at V came to 0 bases and at J to 2 bases, leaving 6 bases not matched to a gene. This CDR3 is 15 amino acids long. The CDR3: CSARDGGDSQETQYF. CDR3 bases read: TGCAGTGCTAGAGATGGGGGGGACTCGCAAGAGACC.

About this clone: Read sequence stops 3 residues before the CDR3 end, and the germline J gene provides the missing end. The rearrangement joins TRBV5-4 to TRBJ2-6, with D possibly TRBD2 on 6 matching bases. The CDR3 length is 16 residues. V lost 0 bases, J lost 2 bases, and 9 bases lay in between. The germline V gene encodes CDR1 SGHNT and CDR2 YYREEE (reference sequence). The sequenced part of the CDR3 DNA is TGTGCCAGCAGCTTGGCCCGGGGGACTGGGGCCAACGTC. This encodes CASSLARGTGANV. The whole CDR3 region reads CASSLARGTGANVLTF.

As regards this clone: The missing CDR3 end, 3 residues past where the read stops, is filled in from the germline J gene. The V gene is TRBV10-3, the J gene TRBJ1-3; TRBD1 agrees at 7 bases. V trimming: 8 bases; J trimming: 4 bases; junction bases outside the gene matches: 8. This CDR3 is 14 amino acids long. The germline CDR1 and CDR2 sequences are ENHRY and SYGVKD. Incomplete CDR3 DNA: TGTGCCATCTCCGCAGGGGGACTGGGAAACACC. Translated: CAISAGGLGNT. The complete CDR3 reads CAISAGGLGNTIYF.

Concerning this clone itself: The DNA ends 3 residues before the CDR3 does, and the rest of the CDR3 is filled in from the germline J gene. V gene TRBV19 combines with J gene TRBJ1-1, with TRBD1 as a possible D gene (5 bases). Germline V CDR1 and CDR2: LNHDA, SQIVND (reference sequence). The CDR3 length is 15 residues. The CDR3 loop reads CASSTGDSLLETAFF. The CDR3 DNA, read in part, is TGTGCCAGTAGTACGGGGGACTCCCTACTTGAGACC.

Comment on this clone: The sequence runs out 3 residues before the end of the CDR3; the remainder is reconstructed from the germline J gene. The chain joins TRBV20-1 to TRBJ2-7, with D perhaps TRBD1 (6 bases). V gave up 5 bases and J gave up 2 bases, with 19 bases separating them. The CDR3 spans 15 residues. The germline V gene has CDR1 DFQATT and CDR2 SNEGSKA (reference sequence). The CDR3 reads CSAQQGSSIAYEQYF. The sequenced part of the CDR3 DNA is TGCAGTGCTCAACAGGGAAGCTCAATTGCCTACGAG.

Points on this clone: Read sequence stops 3 residues before the CDR3 end, and the germline J gene provides the missing end. The chain carries TRBV2 and TRBJ1-2; perhaps TRBD1 as D (5 bases). The CDR3 contains 13 residues. CDR1 and CDR2 (germline): SNHLY, FYNNEI. V lost 4 bases to trimming and J lost 4 bases, with 10 bases between them. The CDR3 DNA, read in part, is TGTGCCAGCAGTGTTCTAGGGGTCTATGGC. Translated, it gives CASSVLGVYG. The full CDR3 reads CASSVLGVYGYTF. Looking up the rest from reference TRBV2 and TRBJ1-2 gives the full variable domain: EPEVTQTPSHQVTQMGQEVILRCVPISNHLYFYWYRQILGQKVEFLVSFYNNEISEKSEIFDDQFSVERPDGSNFTLKIRSTKLEDSAMYFCASSVLGVYGYTFGSGTRLTVV.

In regard to this clone: From the germline J gene comes the end of the CDR3, since the read stops 3 residues before it. The chain combines TRBV10-3 with TRBJ1-2, with D perhaps TRBD1 (5 bases). The ends were cut back, 4 bases at V and 5 bases at J, with 11 bases in the middle. The length of the CDR3 is 13 residues. The V gene's germline CDR1 is ENHRY and CDR2 SYGVKD. The CDR3 here is CAISGGDKYGYTF. CDR3 DNA, as far as it was read: TGTGCCATCAGTGGAGGGGATAAATATGGC.

In regard to this clone: The CDR3 end lies 3 residues beyond the end of the read and is filled in from the germline J gene. The genes are TRBV9 and TRBJ2-4, with a weak D call TRBD1 (5 bases). V shed 4 bases and J shed 0 bases, with 20 bases lying between them. The CDR3 is 18 residues long. CDR1 and CDR2 (germline): SGDLS, YYNGEE. Partial CDR3 DNA: TGTGCCAGCAGCCCAGGAAGAAACACGGACACAGCCAAAAACATT. It specifies CASSPGRNTDTAKNI. The CDR3 in its entirety is CASSPGRNTDTAKNIQYF.

As concerns this clone: The CDR3 end lies 3 residues beyond the end of the read and is filled in from the germline J gene. This chain joins TRBV4-1 and TRBJ2-7; 7 bases agree with TRBD1. Trimming removed 3 bases from V and 5 bases from J; junction bases left unmatched: 10. Germline loops: CDR1 MGHRA, CDR2 YSYEKL. The CDR3 loop spans 15 amino acids. The CDR3 spells CASSQSPTGIHEQYF. The sequenced CDR3 bases are TGCGCCAGCAGCCAGAGCCCGACAGGGATCCACGAG.

Remarks on this clone: The read finishes 3 residues shy of the CDR3 end, and the germline J gene is used to complete it. The genes are TRBV11-2 and TRBJ2-7; the D gene is possibly TRBD1 (5 bases). The CDR3 sequence is 15 residues long. The V and J ends lost 0 bases and 3 bases respectively, with 12 bases between them. CDR1 and CDR2 (germline): SGHAT, FQNNGV. The covered CDR3 bases are TGTGCCAGCAGCTTAGATGCCAGGGTCGTCTACGAG. Translated, it gives CASSLDARVVYE. In full, the CDR3 reads CASSLDARVVYEQYF.

Notes on this clone: The CDR3 goes on 3 residues after the read ends, and that part is filled in from the germline J gene. V gene TRBV5-1 combines with J gene TRBJ2-7; a possible D gene is TRBD1 (6 bases). The ends were cut back, 5 bases at V and 5 bases at J, with 20 bases in the middle. CDR3 length equals 15 residues. In germline, CDR1 is SGHRS, CDR2 YFSETQ. This CDR3 is CASRPTGPVVNEQYF. The sequenced CDR3 bases are TGCGCCAGCAGGCCTACAGGGCCGGTTGTTAACGAG.

On this clone: The CDR3 end is not reached by the read, which stops 3 residues before it; the germline J gene fills it in. The chain links TRBV6-4 to TRBJ1-1, with D possibly being TRBD1 (6 bases). This CDR3 is 14 amino acids long. Germline CDR1 reads MRHNA; CDR2 reads SNTAGT. V was pared by 5 bases and J by 1 base, with 11 bases between. Partial CDR3 DNA: TGTGCCAGCAGTAAACAGGGAGGGAACACTGAA. It translates to CASSKQGGNTE. The whole CDR3 protein is CASSKQGGNTEAFF.

Remarks on this clone: The CDR3 end lies 3 residues beyond the end of the read and is filled in from the germline J gene. The chain joins TRBV6-1 to TRBJ2-5; the match to TRBD2 covers 8 bases. V gave up 4 bases and J gave up 2 bases; unmatched junction bases: 9. Germline V CDR1 and CDR2: MNHNS, SASEGT. CDR3 size: 16 residues. The CDR3 protein is CASSGITSGTQETQYF. The CDR3 DNA, read in part, is TGTGCCAGCAGTGGGATTACTAGCGGTACGCAAGAGACC.

Worth noting for this clone: Read sequence stops 3 residues before the CDR3 end, and the germline J gene provides the missing end. The genes are TRBV20-1 and TRBJ2-7, with 10 bases fitting TRBD1. V lost 5 bases to trimming and J lost 3 bases; unmatched junction nucleotides: 10. The germline gives CDR1 DFQATT, CDR2 SNEGSKA (reference sequence). The CDR3 is 15 amino acids. CDR3 amino acids: CSAGDRDRGDYEQYF. The sequenced part of the CDR3 DNA is TGCAGTGCTGGGGACCGGGACAGGGGAGACTACGAG.

Worth noting for this clone: The read terminates 3 residues before the CDR3 end, so the remaining end is supplied by the germline J gene. The V gene is TRBV6-1, the J gene TRBJ1-1; 8 bases are a match to TRBD1. CDR1 and CDR2 (germline): MNHNS, SASEGT. This CDR3 has 14 residues. V shed 6 bases, J shed 5 bases, and the junction held 8 bases outside the gene matches. The sequenced CDR3 bases are TGTGCCAGCAGAGAACCCACAGGGGGAACTGAA. Protein: CASREPTGGTE. The entire CDR3 sequence reads CASREPTGGTEAFF.

As to this clone: The read terminates 3 residues ahead of where the CDR3 ends, so the germline J gene completes it. The genes are TRBV5-4 and TRBJ2-7; no reliable D call. V gave up 3 bases and J gave up 5 bases, with 9 bases separating them. The CDR3 consists of 12 residues. Germline CDR1 is SGHNT and CDR2 is YYREEE (reference sequence). The covered CDR3 bases are TGTGCCAGCAGCTCGGTCCGAGACGAG. Its translation is CASSSVRDE. The entire CDR3 sequence reads CASSSVRDEQYF.

In the case of this clone: Read coverage stops 3 residues before the CDR3 terminus; the germline J gene supplies the remainder. The chain combines TRBV20-1 with TRBJ1-6, with D unresolved. The V end was cut by 4 bases, the J end by 0 bases, with 7 bases between. Germline V lookup: CDR1 DFQATT, CDR2 SNEGSKA (reference sequence). The CDR3 sequence is 14 residues long. The CDR3: CSANPGSYNSPLHF. Partial CDR3 DNA: TGCAGTGCTAACCCCGGCTCCTATAATTCACCC.

A remark on this clone: Read coverage stops 3 residues before the CDR3 terminus; the germline J gene supplies the remainder. This chain links TRBV19 with TRBJ1-2, with 11 bases matching TRBD1. V lost 5 bases to trimming and J lost 5 bases; unmatched junction nucleotides: 7. Germline V CDR1 and CDR2: LNHDA, SQIVND (reference sequence). The CDR3 length is 15 residues. CDR3 region: CASSAGQGVSYGYTF. CDR3 bases read: TGTGCCAGTAGTGCGGGACAGGGGGTCTCATATGGC.

The sequenced CDR3 bases are TGCAGTGCTCCGAGAAGGTGGTCTAGCGGCGAGACC. Encoded protein: CSAPRRWSSGET. The whole CDR3 sequence is CSAPRRWSSGETQYF. This chain uses TRBV20-1 with TRBJ2-5; 7 bases fit TRBD2. The CDR3 goes on 3 residues after the read ends, and that part is filled in from the germline J gene. This CDR3 region has 15 residues. Per germline, CDR1 DFQATT and CDR2 SNEGSKA (reference sequence). The ends lost 5 bases at V and 5 bases at J; junction bases unmatched: 14.

Note on this clone: Read data end 3 residues before the CDR3 end; the end is taken from the germline J gene. The rearrangement joins TRBV19 to TRBJ2-7; tentatively, D is TRBD1 (5 bases). Germline V CDR1 and CDR2: LNHDA, SQIVND (reference sequence). V was cut by 8 bases and J by 4 bases, with 15 bases left in between. The CDR3 extends over 13 amino acids. The sequenced CDR3 bases are TGTGCCAGTGCCAGAACGACAGTTTACGAG. Residues: CASARTTVYE. The CDR3, in full, reads CASARTTVYEQYF.

As concerns this clone: The read ends 3 residues early relative to the CDR3; the germline J gene fills the gap. The V and J genes are TRBV19 and TRBJ1-2; D is unresolved. The V end was cut by 2 bases, the J end by 2 bases, with 9 bases between. This CDR3 has 14 amino acids. Germline V gives CDR1 LNHDA, CDR2 SQIVND (reference sequence). CDR3 sequence reads: CASSISPLNYGYTF. The covered CDR3 bases are TGTGCCAGTAGTATATCACCTCTAAACTATGGC.

On this clone itself: Sequencing ends 3 residues short of the CDR3 end; the germline J gene provides the rest. This chain connects TRBV30 to TRBJ2-2, with a weak D call TRBD2 (7 bases). This CDR3 comprises 13 residues. V lost 8 bases and J 4 bases, leaving 14 bases between the germline ends. The V gene's germline CDR1 is GTSNPN and CDR2 SVGIG (reference sequence). CDR3 residues: CALRGAGTGELFF. CDR3 bases read: TGTGCCCTTCGGGGGGCGGGCACCGGGGAG. Complete variable domain (other parts from reference TRBV30 and TRBJ2-2): SQTIHQWPATLVQPVGSPLSLECTVEGTSNPNLYWYRQAAGRGLQLLFYSVGIGQISSEVPQNLSASRPQDRQFILSSKKLLLSDSGFYLCALRGAGTGELFFGEGSRLTVL.

Concerning this clone itself: Read sequence stops 3 residues before the CDR3 end, and the germline J gene provides the missing end. The V gene is TRBV19, the J gene TRBJ2-3; 10 nucleotides agree with TRBD2. Germline V gives CDR1 LNHDA, CDR2 SQIVND (reference sequence). Trimming at V came to 0 bases and at J to 4 bases, leaving 13 bases not matched to a gene. This CDR3 spans 19 amino acids. This CDR3 reads CASSIDSPRVAGGPDTQYF. Incomplete CDR3 DNA: TGTGCCAGTAGTATAGATTCCCCTCGGGTAGCGGGGGGCCCAGATACG.

With regard to this clone: The read comes to an end 3 residues before the CDR3 does, leaving the germline J gene to fill in the end. V and J are TRBV5-1 and TRBJ2-5; 8 bases map to TRBD2. The CDR3 has 16 residues. With 1 base clipped from V and 1 base from J, the junction kept 6 bases outside the gene matches. CDR1 is SGHRS and CDR2 is YFSETQ in the germline V gene. This CDR3 is CASSLSLAGLQETQYF. The CDR3 DNA, read in part, is TGCGCCAGCAGCTTGTCCCTAGCGGGCCTCCAAGAGACC. Looking up the rest from reference TRBV5-1 and TRBJ2-5 gives the full variable domain: KAGVTQTPRYLIKTRGQQVTLSCSPISGHRSVSWYQQTPGQGLQFLFEYFSETQRNKGNFPGRFSGRQFSNSRSEMNVSTLELGDSALYLCASSLSLAGLQETQYFGPGTRLLVL.